This T cell receptor (beta chain) was documented in a study of a mutant IDH1 vaccine in newly diagnosed glioma. Across the whole study: Patients began vaccination 4-6 weeks after radiotherapy alone, or with temozolomide cycles. Previous treatment comprised radiotherapy, temozolomide, or both, mostly both. Treated patients, roughly 62% male and roughly 40% female, averaged roughly 40 years of age.

Sequencing used immunoSEQ multiplex PCR; TCRdb keeps in-frame clones, though not all of them. The profile shows tens of thousands of clones, 90% to 95% of them singletons. With respect to this clone: What it recognizes is unknown.

V shed 2 bases and J shed 7 bases, with 10 bases lying between them. Germline-derived CDR1 and CDR2 are SGHRS and YFSETQ. CDR3 length: 13 residues. Time point specified: week 5, during vaccination. All doses held 300 ug of mutant IDH1 20-mer peptide, with topical imiquimod. This sample comprised PBMCs, obtained from a glioma patient whose treatment included an IDH1 peptide vaccine. The source is a woman aged 45 to 65 with glioma. The chain couples TRBV5-1 to TRBJ2-1; D not resolved. The CDR3 spells CASSLGRFNEQFF. DNA for the CDR3: TGCGCCAGCAGCTTAGGGCGCTTTAATGAGCAGTTCTTC.